Below, 32 T cell receptor beta chains from the same sample are listed, as sequenced in a study of OX40 agonist ivuxolimab in advanced cancers. Here immunoSEQ multiplex PCR was the method, and the copy in TCRdb shows in-frame clones only, minus some. Among more than 100,000 clones, about 93% were seen once, and the ten largest hold 1%. The material was CD4+ or CD8+ T cells sorted from blood, obtained in a trial of the OX40 agonist ivuxolimab. The source of these receptors is an adult with an advanced solid tumor such as melanoma, head and neck, liver or kidney cancer.

The chain has TRBV5-6 and TRBJ1-2, with TRBD1 identical over 8 bases. The CDR3 has 17 amino acids. The ends lost 4 bases at V and 4 bases at J; junction bases unmatched: 15. Germline CDR1 is SGHDT and CDR2 is YYEEEE. CDR3 loop: CASSARDRRGRGYGYTF. The DNA of the CDR3 is TGTGCCAGCAGCGCAAGGGACAGGCGGGGGCGTGGCTATGGCTACACCTTC.

The rearrangement uses TRBV5-1 and TRBJ2-7; 9 nucleotides align to TRBD1. With V trimmed by 1 base and J by 0 bases, 8 bases remained unmatched. This CDR3 is built from 17 residues. The germline V gene has CDR1 SGHRS and CDR2 YFSETQ. The CDR3 DNA is TGCGCCAGCAGCTTGTCTCGGACAGGGGCAAGCTCCTACGAGCAGTACTTC. As protein: CASSLSRTGASSYEQYF.

This clone was counted once. This chain uses TRBV14 with TRBJ2-4; possibly TRBD1 or TRBD2 for D (5 bases each). The CDR3 extends over 14 amino acids. Germline V gene sequence: CDR1 SGHDN, CDR2 FVKESK. Deletions cut 1 base from V and 8 bases from J, with 12 bases between. In DNA, the CDR3 is TGTGCCAGCAGCCAAGGGACGTTGGGGGACATTCAGTACTTC. Encoded protein: CASSQGTLGDIQYF.

The V gene is TRBV5-1, the J gene TRBJ2-3, with 10 bases aligning to TRBD2. The germline V gene encodes CDR1 SGHRS and CDR2 YFSETQ. CDR3 size: 16 residues. V lost 1 base to trimming and J lost 2 bases; unmatched junction nucleotides: 4. The CDR3, as DNA: TGCGCCAGCAGCTTGATAAGCGGGGGGGACACAGATACGCAGTATTTT. It specifies CASSLISGGDTDTQYF.

This chain links TRBV9 with TRBJ1-5; weak D call: TRBD1 (6 bases). In germline, CDR1 is SGDLS, CDR2 YYNGEE. The CDR3 sequence is 14 residues long. Trimming cost V 3 bases and J 3 bases, with 10 bases left between them. CDR3 residues: CASSAQGNNQPQHF. The CDR3, as DNA: TGTGCCAGCAGCGCACAGGGAAACAATCAGCCCCAGCATTTT. The full variable domain, its missing parts supplied by reference TRBV9 and TRBJ1-5, is DSGVTQTPKHLITATGQRVTLRCSPRSGDLSVYWYQQSLDQGLQFLIQYYNGEERAKGNILERFSAQQFPDLHSELNLSSLELGDSALYFCASSAQGNNQPQHFGDGTRLSIL.

This sequence joins TRBV4-1 and TRBJ1-4; D is unresolved. V gave up 0 bases and J gave up 7 bases, with 9 bases separating them. Germline CDR1 MGHRA, CDR2 YSYEKL. CDR3 length: 14 residues. The CDR3 loop is CASSQDREGEKLFF. The CDR3 DNA follows: TGCGCCAGCAGCCAAGATAGGGAGGGTGAAAAACTGTTTTTT.

The chain combines TRBV15 with TRBJ1-1, with D perhaps matching TRBD1 (6 bases). Germline V gene sequence: CDR1 LNHNV, CDR2 YYDKDF (reference sequence). CDR3 length equals 13 residues. V dropped 0 bases and J dropped 11 bases, with 13 bases sitting between them. CDR3 sequence: CATSRELRGTAFF. DNA of the CDR3: TGTGCCACCAGCAGAGAGCTGAGGGGGACGGCTTTCTTT. The full variable domain, its missing parts supplied by reference TRBV15 and TRBJ1-1, is DAMVIQNPRYQVTQFGKPVTLSCSQTLNHNVMYWYQQKSSQAPKLLFHYYDKDFNNEADTPDNFQSRRPNTSFCFLDIRSPGLGDTAMYLCATSRELRGTAFFGQGTRLTVV.

The table lists this clone with a count of one. The chain couples TRBV10-1 to TRBJ2-3; 9 nucleotides match TRBD1. J was trimmed by 4 bases and V by 8 bases; bases with no gene match: 4. The CDR3 covers 13 residues. The V gene's germline CDR1 is WNHNN and CDR2 SYGVQD (reference sequence). The CDR3 DNA is TGCGCCAGCCAGGACAGGGGCGCAGATACGCAGTATTTT. Translation gives CASQDRGADTQYF.

V is TRBV27 and J is TRBJ2-3; 15 positions agree with TRBD2. Germline V gene data show CDR1 as MNHEY and CDR2 as SMNVEV (reference sequence). V lost 8 bases to trimming and J lost 1 base; unmatched junction nucleotides: 7. The CDR3 totals 17 residues. In DNA form, the CDR3 reads TGTGCCAGCGTAGGACTAGCGGGGGGGAGAGGCACAGATACGCAGTATTTT. It is translated as CASVGLAGGRGTDTQYF.

The chain is built from TRBV7-2 and TRBJ2-5; 7 bases match TRBD1. J gave up 1 base and V 7 bases, and 3 bases lay outside the gene matches. Germline assignment: CDR1 SGHTA and CDR2 FQGNSA. This CDR3 is built from 13 residues. The DNA of the CDR3 is TGTGCCAGCACCCGGGACAGCCAAGAGACCCAGTACTTC. Amino acid sequence: CASTRDSQETQYF. Full variable domain (outside the CDR3, taken from reference TRBV7-2 and TRBJ2-5): GAGVSQSPSNKVTEKGKDVELRCDPISGHTALYWYRQSLGQGLEFLIYFQGNSAPDKSGLPSDRFSAERTGGSVSTLTIQRTQQEDSAVYLCASTRDSQETQYFGPGTRLLVL.

The J gene is TRBJ2-7, the V gene TRBV4-3; 10 nucleotides match TRBD2. The CDR3 spans 15 residues. Looked up from germline, CDR1 is LGHNA and CDR2 is YSLEER. Trimming cost V 0 bases and J 2 bases; bases outside gene matches: 1. CDR3 amino acids: CASSQDLAGAYEQYF. The CDR3 coding sequence is TGCGCCAGCAGCCAAGATCTAGCGGGAGCCTACGAGCAGTACTTC.

The chain couples TRBV4-2 to TRBJ2-5; D gene unclear. Germline lookup yields CDR1 LGHNA and CDR2 YNFKEQ. The CDR3 consists of 15 residues. V was shortened by 0 bases and J by 5 bases, with 13 bases between the two germline ends. The CDR3 sequence is CASSQDAVAWETQYF. CDR3 nucleotide sequence: TGTGCCAGCAGCCAAGATGCGGTAGCTTGGGAGACCCAGTACTTC.

The genes are TRBV7-6 and TRBJ2-1, with 15 bases that match TRBD2. Germline-derived CDR1 and CDR2 are SGHVS and FNYEAQ. The junction had 7 bases not matched to a gene; V was cut back by 5 bases and J by 5 bases. The CDR3 extends over 17 amino acids. The CDR3, as DNA: TGTGCCAGCAGCCAACTGGGACTAGCGGGGGGCCACAATGAGCAGTTCTTC. Amino acids: CASSQLGLAGGHNEQFF.

The chain couples TRBV29-1 to TRBJ2-1; TRBD2 is a possible D gene (6 bases). Looked up from germline, CDR1 is SQVTM and CDR2 is ANQGSEA. This CDR3 is 13 amino acids long. CDR3 residues: CSAGTLGSNEQFF. DNA for the CDR3: TGCAGTGCCGGGACTCTAGGGAGCAATGAGCAGTTCTTC.

The V and J genes are TRBV11-2 and TRBJ1-1; 8 positions match TRBD1. Looked up from germline, CDR1 is SGHAT and CDR2 is FQNNGV. J lost 10 bases, V lost 2 bases, and 12 bases had no gene match. There are 15 residues in the CDR3. CDR3 region: CASSLSGAGGATAFF. The CDR3 DNA reads as TGTGCCAGCAGCTTAAGCGGAGCAGGGGGCGCTACAGCTTTCTTT.

The gene calls are TRBV28 and TRBJ2-1, with 9 bases fitting TRBD2. This CDR3 contains 18 residues. Germline values: CDR1 MDHEN, CDR2 SYDVKM. Trimming cost V 8 bases and J 5 bases; bases outside gene matches: 19. The CDR3 DNA reads as TGTGCCAGCCTCCTTTACGGTCTAGCGGGGAGCCCGCACAATGAGCAGTTCTTC. Translated, it gives CASLLYGLAGSPHNEQFF.

This chain joins TRBV6-1 and TRBJ2-5; D gene ambiguous. Germline V lookup: CDR1 MNHNS, CDR2 SASEGT. V was pared by 6 bases and J by 5 bases, with 10 bases between. The CDR3 totals 12 residues. CDR3 bases: TGTGCCAGCAGCCCCCCTTGGGAGACCCAGTACTTC. Its protein product is CASSPPWETQYF.

This clone was seen just once. The chain couples TRBV30 to TRBJ1-4; D not resolved. V gave up 2 bases and J gave up 1 base, with 8 bases separating them. CDR1 is GTSNPN and CDR2 is SVGIG in the germline V gene (reference sequence). This CDR3 spans 14 amino acids. This chain's CDR3 is CAWSLRLTNEKLFF. CDR3 bases: TGTGCCTGGAGTTTACGGTTAACTAATGAAAAACTGTTTTTT.

The chain uses TRBV11-3 and TRBJ2-7, with D uncertain. Germline V gene data show CDR1 as SGHNT and CDR2 as YENEEA. The ends were cut back, 0 bases at V and 5 bases at J, with 5 bases in the middle. There are 12 residues in the CDR3. This CDR3 reads CASSLDGHEQYF. The CDR3 DNA reads as TGTGCCAGCAGCTTAGACGGCCACGAGCAGTACTTC.

The gene calls are TRBV5-8 and TRBJ1-3, with 11 nucleotides matching TRBD1. The V segment lost 3 bases and the J segment 4 bases; nucleotides outside the gene matches: 3. In germline, CDR1 is SGHTS, CDR2 YDEGEE. CDR3 length: 15 residues. The CDR3 loop reads CASSSGQGDGNTIYF. The CDR3 nucleotides are TGTGCCAGCAGCTCGGGACAGGGGGACGGAAACACCATATATTTT.

The chain combines TRBV27 with TRBJ2-5; possibly TRBD1 or TRBD2 for D (5 bases each). Trimming took off 4 bases at V and 5 bases at J, with 20 bases between the two ends. The germline CDR1 and CDR2 sequences are MNHEY and SMNVEV (reference sequence). CDR3 length equals 16 residues. The CDR3: CASSYLHGTGRETQYF. Here the CDR3 DNA reads TGTGCCAGCAGTTATCTGCACGGGACCGGAAGGGAGACCCAGTACTTC.

V gene TRBV28 combines with J gene TRBJ1-1; 9 bases fit TRBD1. The germline gives CDR1 MDHEN, CDR2 SYDVKM. This CDR3 is built from 14 residues. V lost 1 base to trimming and J lost 10 bases; unmatched junction nucleotides: 7. The chain's CDR3 is CASSLYRQGEAAFF. CDR3 nucleotides: TGTGCCAGCAGTTTATATCGACAGGGGGAGGCAGCTTTCTTT.

The chain has TRBV19 and TRBJ1-5, with D hard to call. V was trimmed by 6 bases and J by 4 bases, leaving 13 bases between them. This CDR3 has 14 amino acids. Germline V gives CDR1 LNHDA, CDR2 SQIVND (reference sequence). The CDR3 DNA sequence: TGTGCCAGTAGGTCGTGGAGCGGGAATCAGCCCCAGCATTTT. It encodes CASRSWSGNQPQHF.

This clone was observed a single time. The chain employs TRBV15 and TRBJ2-2; 7 nucleotides agree with TRBD2. V lost 0 bases to trimming and J lost 8 bases; unmatched junction nucleotides: 3. The CDR3 spans 14 residues. CDR1 and CDR2 (germline): LNHNV, YYDKDF (reference sequence). The CDR3 bases are TGTGCCACCAGCAGAGAGCGGGGGAGGGGGGAGCTGTTTTTT. The encoded protein is CATSRERGRGELFF.

This rearrangement joins TRBV29-1 to TRBJ2-1; TRBD1 matches 7 bases. Germline V gene sequence: CDR1 SQVTM, CDR2 ANQGSEA. CDR3 size: 15 residues. V lost 6 bases, J lost 4 bases, and 12 bases stayed unmatched. The CDR3, as DNA: TGCAGCGTCGCCCCTCGGGACAGTTCATACAATGAGCAGTTCTTC. Its translation is CSVAPRDSSYNEQFF.

The chain employs TRBV7-9 and TRBJ1-1, with D perhaps matching TRBD1 (5 bases). The CDR3 spans 13 residues. Germline CDR1 reads SEHNR; CDR2 reads FQNEAQ (reference sequence). V was trimmed by 7 bases and J by 7 bases, leaving 16 bases between them. In DNA form, the CDR3 reads TGTGCCAGCAATCAGGGAAGGGTGGGTGAAGCTTTCTTT. Residues: CASNQGRVGEAFF. The full variable domain, in which reference TRBV7-9 and TRBJ1-1 provide the parts outside the CDR3, is DTGVSQNPRHKITKRGQNVTFRCDPISEHNRLYWYRQTLGQGPEFLTYFQNEAQLEKSRLLSDRFSAERPKGSFSTLEIQRTEQGDSAMYLCASNQGRVGEAFFGQGTRLTVV.

The chain carries TRBV4-3 and TRBJ1-4; D is ambiguous. CDR1 and CDR2 (germline): LGHNA, YSLEER. This CDR3 has 16 residues. With 1 base removed from V and 7 bases from J, the gap between germline ends came to 16 bases. CDR3 residues: CASSQGVQGRSEKLFF. The CDR3 coding sequence is TGCGCCAGCAGCCAAGGAGTGCAAGGGAGGAGTGAAAAACTGTTTTTT.

V usage is TRBV27 and J usage is TRBJ2-7; perhaps D is TRBD1 or TRBD2 (5 bases each). There are 13 residues in the CDR3. Germline V CDR1 and CDR2: MNHEY, SMNVEV (reference sequence). V dropped 6 bases and J dropped 1 base, with 10 bases sitting between them. The CDR3 region has the DNA TGTGCCAGCAGACGGGACGGGTCCTACGAGCAGTACTTC. Translation gives CASRRDGSYEQYF.

This chain joins TRBV6-6 and TRBJ2-1; D is undetermined. The CDR3 covers 14 residues. Trimming took off 6 bases at V and 0 bases at J, with 9 bases between the two ends. CDR1 and CDR2 (germline): MNHNY, SVGAGI (reference sequence). CDR3 sequence: CASRDLSSYNEQFF. The CDR3 bases are TGTGCCAGCAGAGACCTCAGCTCCTACAATGAGCAGTTCTTC.

V usage is TRBV5-1 and J usage is TRBJ2-1; TRBD2 aligns across 9 bases. The CDR3 is 15 residues long. Germline assignment: CDR1 SGHRS and CDR2 YFSETQ. J gave up 4 bases and V 3 bases, and 5 bases lay outside the gene matches. The CDR3 spells CASSSLAGLYNEQFF. DNA of the CDR3: TGCGCCAGCAGCTCTCTAGCGGGGCTGTACAATGAGCAGTTCTTC. Full variable domain (missing parts from reference TRBV5-1 and TRBJ2-1): KAGVTQTPRYLIKTRGQQVTLSCSPISGHRSVSWYQQTPGQGLQFLFEYFSETQRNKGNFPGRFSGRQFSNSRSEMNVSTLELGDSALYLCASSSLAGLYNEQFFGPGTRLTVL.

The rearrangement joins TRBV5-1 to TRBJ1-4; D not certain. The V end lost 2 bases, the J end lost 3 bases, and 8 bases lay between the germline ends. Germline CDR1 reads SGHRS; CDR2 reads YFSETQ. This CDR3 contains 14 residues. The CDR3 DNA follows: TGCGCCAGCAGCTTAATGGGCGCTAATGAAAAACTGTTTTTT. Translating gives CASSLMGANEKLFF.

The rearrangement joins TRBV6-5 to TRBJ2-7; no reliable D call. This CDR3 contains 14 residues. The V end lost 6 bases, the J end lost 1 base, and 13 bases lay between the germline ends. Germline CDR1 and CDR2: MNHEY and SVGAGI. CDR3 region: CASSFEQWSYEQYF. The CDR3 DNA reads TGTGCCAGCAGCTTTGAACAGTGGTCCTACGAGCAGTACTTC.